This passage covers 23 T cell receptor beta chains from one sample sequenced in a study of graft-versus-host responses after intestinal transplantation. Generated by immunoSEQ multiplex PCR, the TCRdb table keeps only in-frame clones and is missing some. The data contain about 4,100 clones, over 75% of them singletons. Time point in this sample: postoperative day 105 after intestinal transplantation (dayNNNN = postoperative day). Graft tissue processing released intraepithelial and lamina propria lymphocytes. Sequenced material: ileum tissue, taken 105 days after intestinal transplantation. These TCRs come from a human patient who received an intestinal transplant, so some T cells may come from the graft donor.

This clone has a single count. The chain couples TRBV4-1 to TRBJ1-1; no clear D gene. This CDR3 contains 15 residues. The ends were cut back, 3 bases at V and 3 bases at J, with 14 bases in the middle. Germline-derived CDR1 and CDR2 are MGHRA and YSYEKL. The DNA for the CDR3 is TGCGCCAGCAGCCATTACCCGCGGCGACACACTGAAGCTTTCTTT. Residues: CASSHYPRRHTEAFF.

This rearrangement joins TRBV25-1 to TRBJ1-1; D is unresolved. The V end was cut by 2 bases, the J end by 1 base, with 11 bases between. The germline V gene encodes CDR1 MGHDK and CDR2 SYGVNS. CDR3 length equals 15 residues. CDR3 loop: CASSETHQWNTEAFF. The CDR3 DNA is TGTGCCAGCAGTGAAACGCACCAGTGGAACACTGAAGCTTTCTTT. Variable domain in full (rest from reference TRBV25-1 and TRBJ1-1): EADIYQTPRYLVIGTGKKITLECSQTMGHDKMYWYQQDPGMELHLIHYSYGVNSTEKGDLSSESTVSRIRTEHFPLTLESARPSHTSQYLCASSETHQWNTEAFFGQGTRLTVV.

This chain joins TRBV25-1 and TRBJ1-4; the match to TRBD1 covers 7 bases. The V and J ends lost 5 bases and 5 bases, in that order; junction bases with no gene match: 8. The CDR3 length is 15 residues. Germline V gene data show CDR1 as MGHDK and CDR2 as SYGVNS. The CDR3 sequence is CASSTLDRFNEKLFF. As DNA, the CDR3 is TGTGCCAGCAGTACCCTGGACAGGTTCAATGAAAAACTGTTTTTT.

The V call is TRBV6-5, the J call TRBJ2-1; D may correspond to TRBD1 or TRBD2 (5 bases each). This CDR3 spans 15 amino acids. Germline CDR1 is MNHEY and CDR2 is SVGAGI. Trimming cost V 0 bases and J 10 bases, with 16 bases left between them. CDR3 DNA sequence: TGTGCCAGCAGTTACTCGGGGGATCTCGCCGGGGAGCAGTTCTTC. It encodes CASSYSGDLAGEQFF.

This clone has just one count. The chain has TRBV2 and TRBJ2-1; 11 bases map to TRBD2. Germline CDR1 SNHLY, CDR2 FYNNEI. Germline trimming cut 3 bases from V and 9 bases from J; bases unmatched to any gene: 4. The CDR3 length is 14 residues. This CDR3 reads CASSEKLAGGEQFF. The CDR3 coding sequence is TGTGCCAGCAGTGAGAAGCTAGCGGGAGGTGAGCAGTTCTTC. The full variable domain, in which reference TRBV2 and TRBJ2-1 provide the parts outside the CDR3, is EPEVTQTPSHQVTQMGQEVILRCVPISNHLYFYWYRQILGQKVEFLVSFYNNEISEKSEIFDDQFSVERPDGSNFTLKIRSTKLEDSAMYFCASSEKLAGGEQFFGPGTRLTVL.

The V call is TRBV25-1, the J call TRBJ2-5, with TRBD2 matching over 14 bases. V shed 3 bases and J 5 bases; nucleotides not matched to a gene: 8. This CDR3 spans 17 amino acids. The V gene's germline CDR1 is MGHDK and CDR2 SYGVNS. In nucleotides, the CDR3 is TGTGCCAGCAGTGATCGACTAGCGGGAGGGAGAGAGGAGACCCAGTACTTC. Translating it yields CASSDRLAGGREETQYF.

This clone appeared a few times. V usage is TRBV19 and J usage is TRBJ2-6; D may be TRBD1 or TRBD2 (5 bases each). The CDR3 sequence is 16 residues long. V gave up 8 bases and J gave up 2 bases, with 16 bases separating them. Per the germline V gene, CDR1 is LNHDA and CDR2 is SQIVND (reference sequence). The CDR3 coding sequence is TGTGCCAGTGGGGACCTCTTAGACCCTGGGGCCAACGTCCTGACTTTC. This encodes CASGDLLDPGANVLTF. Drawing the rest from reference TRBV19 and TRBJ2-6, the complete variable domain is DGGITQSPKYLFRKEGQNVTLSCEQNLNHDAMYWYRQDPGQGLRLIYYSQIVNDFQKGDIAEGYSVSREKKESFPLTVTSAQKNPTAFYLCASGDLLDPGANVLTFGAGSRLTVL.

The J gene is TRBJ1-1, the V gene TRBV25-1; D uncertain. Per the germline V gene, CDR1 is MGHDK and CDR2 is SYGVNS. V was trimmed by 3 bases and J by 0 bases, leaving 2 bases between them. The CDR3 runs 12 residues. The CDR3 DNA reads as TGTGCCAGCAGTGACGTGAACACTGAAGCTTTCTTT. It specifies CASSDVNTEAFF.

This chain joins TRBV29-1 and TRBJ2-7; TRBD1 is a possible D gene (5 bases). The CDR3 is made up of 12 amino acids. Germline V gene lookup returns CDR1 SQVTM and CDR2 ANQGSEA. V was shortened by 2 bases and J by 6 bases, with 11 bases between the two germline ends. This chain's CDR3 is CSVEKGPSEQYF. The CDR3 DNA reads TGCAGCGTTGAAAAGGGGCCCAGCGAGCAGTACTTC.

This chain joins TRBV6-4 and TRBJ2-2, with D unresolved. V was trimmed by 4 bases and J by 0 bases, leaving 12 bases between them. CDR3 length equals 16 residues. Germline assignment: CDR1 MRHNA and CDR2 SNTAGT. This CDR3 reads CASSVGDDSNTGELFF. CDR3 DNA sequence: TGTGCCAGCAGTGTGGGCGACGACTCGAACACCGGGGAGCTGTTTTTT.

A single count supports this clone. The rearrangement uses TRBV25-1 and TRBJ2-7; D perhaps matches TRBD1 (6 bases). The CDR3 has 13 residues. The V gene's germline CDR1 is MGHDK and CDR2 SYGVNS. The ends were cut back, 3 bases at V and 7 bases at J, with 13 bases in the middle. The CDR3 DNA reads as TGTGCCAGCAGTGAGAACGAGCAGGGGGAGCAGTACTTC. Translating gives CASSENEQGEQYF.

The V call is TRBV9, the J call TRBJ2-3; D is possibly TRBD2 (5 bases). The CDR3 extends over 14 amino acids. Germline CDR1 is SGDLS and CDR2 is YYNGEE. V gave up 0 bases and J gave up 0 bases, with 5 bases separating them. The CDR3 nucleotides are TGTGCCAGCAGCGTAGGGACTAGCACAGATACGCAGTATTTT. This gives the protein CASSVGTSTDTQYF. Looking up the rest from reference TRBV9 and TRBJ2-3 gives the full variable domain: DSGVTQTPKHLITATGQRVTLRCSPRSGDLSVYWYQQSLDQGLQFLIQYYNGEERAKGNILERFSAQQFPDLHSELNLSSLELGDSALYFCASSVGTSTDTQYFGPGTRLTVL.

The chain links TRBV5-4 to TRBJ1-1; D gene unclear. The germline V gene has CDR1 SGHNT and CDR2 YYREEE (reference sequence). This CDR3 has 14 residues. V was shortened by 2 bases and J by 0 bases, with 8 bases between the two germline ends. CDR3 in DNA: TGTGCCAGCAGCTTAAGGCGGTTGAACACTGAAGCTTTCTTT. It translates to CASSLRRLNTEAFF.

This chain joins TRBV6-5 and TRBJ1-1; no clear D. The CDR3 contains 11 residues. Germline CDR1 MNHEY, CDR2 SVGAGI. The V and J ends lost 6 bases and 3 bases respectively, with 5 bases between them. The CDR3 nucleotides read TGTGCCAGCAGCGGACACACTGAAGCTTTCTTT. It is translated as CASSGHTEAFF.

Only a few counts were recorded for this clone. This chain links TRBV19 with TRBJ2-7; TRBD2 agrees at 10 bases. Germline V gene data show CDR1 as LNHDA and CDR2 as SQIVND (reference sequence). V was pared by 4 bases and J by 0 bases, with 0 bases of the junction left unmatched. This CDR3 spans 14 amino acids. CDR3: CASSRLAGSYEQYF. The DNA for the CDR3 is TGTGCCAGTAGTAGACTAGCGGGCTCCTACGAGCAGTACTTC.

CDR3 coding DNA: TGTGCCAGCGGTCAGATCCGCCTAGGTGACCAGTACTTC. The encoded protein is CASGQIRLGDQYF. The chain joins TRBV7-2 to TRBJ2-5; D is uncertain. The CDR3 runs to 13 residues. Trimming cost V 8 bases and J 10 bases, with 20 bases left between them. Per the germline V gene, CDR1 is SGHTA and CDR2 is FQGNSA.

In the case of this clone: This sample includes further DNA sequences coding for the same CDR3. The chain joins TRBV2 to TRBJ2-3; D perhaps matches TRBD2 (6 bases). CDR1 is SNHLY and CDR2 is FYNNEI in the germline V gene. Trimming pared 0 bases from V and 5 bases from J, leaving 12 bases between. The length of the CDR3 is 15 residues. CDR3 residues: CASSEARLGIDTQYF. The CDR3 coding sequence is TGTGCCAGCAGTGAAGCGAGACTAGGAATAGATACGCAGTATTTT.

The rearrangement uses TRBV25-1 and TRBJ1-3; D gene unclear. Trimming took off 7 bases at V and 0 bases at J, with 7 bases between the two ends. The CDR3 totals 13 residues. Germline CDR1 is MGHDK and CDR2 is SYGVNS. CDR3 coding DNA: TGTGCCAGCACAGCCCTCTCTGGAAACACCATATATTTT. Its protein is CASTALSGNTIYF. Drawing the rest from reference TRBV25-1 and TRBJ1-3, the complete variable domain is EADIYQTPRYLVIGTGKKITLECSQTMGHDKMYWYQQDPGMELHLIHYSYGVNSTEKGDLSSESTVSRIRTEHFPLTLESARPSHTSQYLCASTALSGNTIYFGEGSWLTVV.

This chain connects TRBV7-8 to TRBJ2-3, with TRBD2 identical over 10 bases. The CDR3 sequence is 17 residues long. V gave up 5 bases and J gave up 5 bases; unmatched junction bases: 13. Germline CDR1 SGHVS, CDR2 FQNEAQ. The CDR3 region has the DNA TGTGCCAGCAGCCCCCGACTGAGCGGGGGGGCTGAAGATACGCAGTATTTT. The encoded protein is CASSPRLSGGAEDTQYF.

The chain joins TRBV9 to TRBJ2-5, with D unresolved. The CDR3 has 15 amino acids. Germline CDR1 SGDLS, CDR2 YYNGEE. Trimming cost V 4 bases and J 4 bases, with 17 bases left between them. In DNA form, the CDR3 reads TGTGCCAGCAGCCCTCAACCCGGAGTGGGAGAGACCCAGTACTTC. Residues: CASSPQPGVGETQYF. Full variable domain (outside the CDR3, taken from reference TRBV9 and TRBJ2-5): DSGVTQTPKHLITATGQRVTLRCSPRSGDLSVYWYQQSLDQGLQFLIQYYNGEERAKGNILERFSAQQFPDLHSELNLSSLELGDSALYFCASSPQPGVGETQYFGPGTRLLVL.

The chain recombines TRBV7-6 with TRBJ2-5; 10 bases agree with TRBD2. The V segment lost 8 bases and the J segment 3 bases; nucleotides outside the gene matches: 6. Germline V gene lookup returns CDR1 SGHVS and CDR2 FNYEAQ. The CDR3 has 14 residues. The CDR3 spells CASSLAGVKETQYF. CDR3 bases: TGTGCCAGCTCCCTAGCGGGGGTTAAAGAGACCCAGTACTTC.

The genes are TRBV2 and TRBJ2-3; 10 nucleotides align to TRBD2. J gave up 2 bases and V 8 bases, and 4 bases lay outside the gene matches. The CDR3 extends over 14 amino acids. Germline V gene data show CDR1 as SNHLY and CDR2 as FYNNEI. This CDR3 is CASLSGRVTDTQYF. The CDR3 DNA is TGTGCCAGCCTCAGCGGGAGGGTCACAGATACGCAGTATTTT.

This clone was counted a single time. The chain couples TRBV4-1 to TRBJ1-4; no definite D call. Between the trimmed V and J ends, which lost 2 bases and 13 bases, there was a span of 8 bases. CDR3 length equals 11 residues. Germline V gene data show CDR1 as MGHRA and CDR2 as YSYEKL. The CDR3 reads CASSQLGSLFF. Here the CDR3 DNA reads TGCGCCAGCAGCCAACTCGGCTCACTGTTTTTT.